This TCR beta chain stems from a study of T cells in Graves' hyperthyroidism and ophthalmopathy. Pregnant or lactating patients were excluded, as were those with uncontrolled infection or other autoimmune disease. Clinical symptoms, serum thyroxine, TRAb, thyroid ultrasound and orbital computed tomography informed diagnoses. Fresh peripheral blood, roughly 10 ml, was the source of the PBMCs. What was amplified from RNA transcripts were TCR beta CDR3 regions. When the TCR CDR3 underwent first-round RT-PCR, the HTBI primer set was used. Each CDR3 protein is one row after TCRdb ran MiXCR on the multiplex PCR reads. Of about 840,000 distinct CDR3 sequences in the sample, approximately 40% were seen once. General study results and limits: Researchers report that a 13 V-J model separated ophthalmopathy from stable hyperthyroidism.

Trimming shortened V by 0 bases and J by 7 bases, and 12 bases separated the two germline ends. This CDR3 has 14 residues. Per the germline V gene, CDR1 is LNHDA and CDR2 is SQIVND (reference sequence). With regard to this clonotype: Antigen specificity is unknown.

The source material was blood. The clonotype originates from a man between 18 and 29 years old with Graves' hyperthyroidism. The J gene is TRBJ1-1, the V gene TRBV19, with no clear D. The CDR3 sequence is CASSIEVMNGEAFF. As DNA, the CDR3 is TGTGCCAGTAGTATAGAGGTGATGAACGGTGAAGCTTTCTTT.